The 19 T cell receptor beta chains below all came from one sample that was sequenced in a study of T cell responses to AZD1222 COVID-19 vaccine. Profiled with immunoSEQ multiplex PCR; TCRdb holds only in-frame clones, not every one. Of roughly 100,000 clones listed, roughly 91% are singletons. The specimen comprised peripheral blood, sampled on day 0 of AZD1222 vaccination. Receptors originate from an adult in good health.

The V and J genes are TRBV7-3 and TRBJ2-2; D tentatively reads TRBD1 or TRBD2 (6 bases each). The CDR3 loop spans 16 amino acids. V lost 5 bases to trimming and J lost 3 bases, with 16 bases between them. CDR1 SGHTA and CDR2 FQGTGA come from the germline V gene. The CDR3 nucleotides read TGTGCCAGCAGCCGCGGGACATACCCTTACACCGGGGAGCTGTTTTTT. It is translated as CASSRGTYPYTGELFF.

The chain employs TRBV9 and TRBJ2-2; 9 bases align to TRBD2. V was pared by 4 bases and J by 7 bases, with 14 bases of the junction left unmatched. The CDR3 extends over 17 amino acids. CDR1 and CDR2 from the germline V gene are SGDLS and YYNGEE. The CDR3 loop is CASSSLTSSGAYGELFF. DNA of the CDR3: TGTGCCAGCAGCTCCCTCACCTCTAGCGGGGCGTACGGGGAGCTGTTTTTT. The whole variable domain, remainder taken from reference TRBV9 and TRBJ2-2, is DSGVTQTPKHLITATGQRVTLRCSPRSGDLSVYWYQQSLDQGLQFLIQYYNGEERAKGNILERFSAQQFPDLHSELNLSSLELGDSALYFCASSSLTSSGAYGELFFGEGSRLTVL.

The count of this clone is one. V and J are TRBV6-2 or TRBV6-3 and TRBJ2-5, with D possibly being TRBD2 (5 bases). The CDR3 runs to 14 residues. Trimming took off 4 bases at V and 2 bases at J, with 11 bases between the two ends. Germline CDR1 reads MNHEY; CDR2 reads SVGEGT. The DNA for the CDR3 is TGTGCCAGCAGTTCCGGGAACTCACAAGAGACCCAGTACTTC. It is translated as CASSSGNSQETQYF.

The genes are TRBV7-9 and TRBJ2-5; TRBD1 matches at 9 bases. This CDR3 is built from 16 residues. With 0 bases clipped from V and 7 bases from J, the junction kept 9 bases outside the gene matches. Germline V gene sequence: CDR1 SEHNR, CDR2 FQNEAQ (reference sequence). CDR3 sequence: CASSLARTGDVWTQYF. The CDR3 DNA follows: TGTGCCAGCAGCTTAGCTCGGACAGGGGACGTGTGGACCCAGTACTTC. The whole variable domain, remainder taken from reference TRBV7-9 and TRBJ2-5, is DTGVSQNPRHKITKRGQNVTFRCDPISEHNRLYWYRQTLGQGPEFLTYFQNEAQLEKSRLLSDRFSAERPKGSFSTLEIQRTEQGDSAMYLCASSLARTGDVWTQYFGPGTRLLVL.

V and J are TRBV7-9 and TRBJ2-7; D is uncertain. The germline V gene encodes CDR1 SEHNR and CDR2 FQNEAQ (reference sequence). This CDR3 has 13 amino acids. Trimming left V 1 base short and J 4 bases short, with 8 bases between. CDR3 region: CASSLGRQYEQYF. CDR3 DNA sequence: TGTGCCAGCAGCTTAGGTCGACAATACGAGCAGTACTTC.

The chain carries TRBV6-6 and TRBJ1-2; D perhaps matches TRBD1 (6 bases). From germline, CDR1 is MNHNY and CDR2 SVGAGI (reference sequence). V gave up 5 bases and J gave up 8 bases, with 15 bases separating them. CDR3 length: 13 residues. The CDR3, as DNA: TGTGCCAGCAGTCCCCCAGGGGTGTCCGGCTACACCTTC. It specifies CASSPPGVSGYTF.

This chain links TRBV7-8 with TRBJ1-2; D ambiguous. Per the germline V gene, CDR1 is SGHVS and CDR2 is FQNEAQ. There are 16 residues in the CDR3. Trimming left V 1 base short and J 4 bases short, with 16 bases between. In nucleotides, the CDR3 is TGTGCCAGCAGCTTAGTGGCAGGCCCAACGACCTATGGCTACACCTTC. This encodes CASSLVAGPTTYGYTF.

The rearrangement links TRBV7-5 to TRBJ1-6; the D segment call TRBD1 is taken from the table without a DNA check. TRBV7-5 is noted as a pseudogene. The length of the CDR3 is 18 residues. CDR3 protein: CARSRQGGRGSYNSPLHF. The CDR3 nucleotides read TGTGCCAGAAGTAGACAGGGGGGACGGGGTTCCTATAATTCACCCCTCCACTTT.

The chain joins TRBV11-2 to TRBJ1-2; unclear D gene. V gave up 5 bases and J gave up 3 bases, with 19 bases separating them. Germline lookup yields CDR1 SGHAT and CDR2 FQNNGV. The CDR3 consists of 16 residues. CDR3 bases: TGTGCCAGCAGCCCCAGGCTGGAATTTGGGGACTATGGCTACACCTTC. Its protein is CASSPRLEFGDYGYTF.

J is TRBJ1-1 and V is TRBV30; 10 bases are a match to TRBD1. With V trimmed by 7 bases and J by 1 base, 12 bases remained unmatched. Germline V lookup: CDR1 GTSNPN, CDR2 SVGIG (reference sequence). CDR3 length: 16 residues. The CDR3 sequence: CASSTGGSAGNTEAFF. The CDR3 DNA reads TGTGCCTCCTCGACAGGGGGCAGTGCGGGGAACACTGAAGCTTTCTTT.

The chain uses TRBV24-1 and TRBJ1-2, with 8 bases identical to TRBD1. V was clipped by 4 bases and J by 7 bases; unmatched bases: 10. The germline V gene encodes CDR1 KGHDR and CDR2 SFDVKD. The CDR3 runs to 15 residues. The chain's CDR3 is CATSDPRTGLAGYTF. CDR3 nucleotides: TGTGCCACCAGTGACCCGAGGACAGGGTTGGCTGGCTACACCTTC.

Worth noting for this clone: The same CDR3 is also encoded by other DNA sequences in this sample. The V gene is TRBV18, the J gene TRBJ1-1; D gene ambiguous. CDR1 and CDR2 (germline): KGHSH, LQKENI. This CDR3 spans 13 amino acids. The V end was cut by 6 bases, the J end by 3 bases, with 11 bases between. CDR3 in DNA: TGTGCCAGCTCCCCTCAATGGGACACTGAAGCTTTCTTT. Translated, it gives CASSPQWDTEAFF. Supplemented by reference TRBV18 and TRBJ1-1, the full variable domain reads NAGVMQNPRHLVRRRGQEARLRCSPMKGHSHVYWYRQLPEEGLKFMVYLQKENIIDESGMPKERFSAEFPKEGPSILRIQQVVRGDSAAYFCASSPQWDTEAFFGQGTRLTVV.

The V and J genes are TRBV27 and TRBJ1-1, with D possibly TRBD1 on 5 matching bases. The CDR3 runs 14 residues. Germline assignment: CDR1 MNHEY and CDR2 SMNVEV (reference sequence). The V end was cut by 3 bases, the J end by 4 bases, with 12 bases between. The CDR3 nucleotides are TGTGCCAGCAGTTTGTGGGGGGAGGCCACTGAAGCTTTCTTT. Translating gives CASSLWGEATEAFF.

This rearrangement joins TRBV7-3 to TRBJ2-5, with D uncertain. Germline V gives CDR1 SGHTA, CDR2 FQGTGA. The CDR3 consists of 13 residues. Trimming removed 0 bases at V and 0 bases at J, with 2 bases between. The CDR3 nucleotides read TGTGCCAGCAGCTTAACCAACCAAGAGACCCAGTACTTC. It is translated as CASSLTNQETQYF.

The chain is built from TRBV16 and TRBJ1-3; the D gene is possibly TRBD1 (5 bases). Deletions cut 0 bases from V and 3 bases from J, with 6 bases between. The CDR3 totals 14 residues. Germline V lookup: CDR1 KGHSY, CDR2 FQNENV. In DNA, the CDR3 is TGTGCCAGCAGCCAATCGAGGGGTGGAAACACCATATATTTT. This sequence encodes CASSQSRGGNTIYF.

The chain uses TRBV12-3 or TRBV12-4 and TRBJ1-1, with D possibly matching TRBD1 (5 bases). V lost 5 bases to trimming and J lost 8 bases, with 12 bases between them. This CDR3 contains 12 residues. The CDR3 nucleotides are TGTGCCAGCAGTCACCCGGGACCCGAAGCTTTCTTT. Encoded protein: CASSHPGPEAFF.

This clone has more than one count but fewer than ten. The chain joins TRBV4-1 to TRBJ2-4, with 15 bases aligning to TRBD2. The CDR3 runs to 18 residues. CDR1 and CDR2 (germline): MGHRA, YSYEKL. The junction had 4 bases not matched to a gene; V was cut back by 4 bases and J by 0 bases. In nucleotides, the CDR3 is TGCGCCAGCAGCCCGGGACTAGCGGGGGGCCTAGCCAAAAACATTCAGTACTTC. Translated: CASSPGLAGGLAKNIQYF.

The chain employs TRBV6-2 or TRBV6-3 and TRBJ1-2; D unresolved. V was pared by 6 bases and J by 1 base, with 12 bases between. CDR1 and CDR2 (germline): MNHEY, SVGEGT. This CDR3 contains 14 residues. For the CDR3, the DNA is TGTGCCAGCAGCCCCGACGGACTTAACTATGGCTACACCTTC. This translates into CASSPDGLNYGYTF.

The V gene is TRBV6-2 or TRBV6-3, the J gene TRBJ2-7, with 10 bases matching TRBD2. The length of the CDR3 is 16 residues. The V gene's germline CDR1 is MNHEY and CDR2 SVGEGT. V lost 5 bases to trimming and J lost 1 base; unmatched junction nucleotides: 8. The CDR3 sequence is CASSPLLAGVSYEQYF. CDR3 coding DNA: TGTGCCAGCAGTCCCCTTCTAGCGGGGGTTTCCTACGAGCAGTACTTC.